Listed here is a single T cell receptor (beta chain). The CDR3 spans 13 residues. Between the trimmed V and J ends, which lost 4 bases and 6 bases, there was a span of 13 bases. Germline V lookup: CDR1 SGHTA, CDR2 FQGNSA. How the authors handled the data: Reference gene primer amplification gave nucleated cell count estimates. The method was immunoSEQ multiplex PCR; TCRdb's version includes in-frame clones alone and lacks a portion of them. V and J calls and clone size are given by that table; D and trimming were obtained from the DNA. The sample has 35,000 to 45,000 clones; approximately 78% are singletons. The entry originates in a study of blood T cell repertoires in COVID-19.

Sequencing was performed on peripheral blood. The gene calls are TRBV7-2 and TRBJ2-7; possibly TRBD1 for D (7 bases). This clonotype originated in a man aged 55 to 70 with acute or convalescent COVID-19. The CDR3 nucleotides are TGTGCCAGCAGCTCAAACAGGGGAGGCGAGCAGTACTTC. Amino acid sequence: CASSSNRGGEQYF.